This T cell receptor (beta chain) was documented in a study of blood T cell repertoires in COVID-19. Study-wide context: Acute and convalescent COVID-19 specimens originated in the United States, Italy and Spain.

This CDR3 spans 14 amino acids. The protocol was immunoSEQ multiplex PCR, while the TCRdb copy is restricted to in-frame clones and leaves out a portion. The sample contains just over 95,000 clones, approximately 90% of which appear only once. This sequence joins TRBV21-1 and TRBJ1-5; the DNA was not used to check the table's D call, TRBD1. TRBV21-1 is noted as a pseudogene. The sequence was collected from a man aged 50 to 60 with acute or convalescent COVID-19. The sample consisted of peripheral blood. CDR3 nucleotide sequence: TGTGCCAGCAGCAAAGGTGGGGCGAGACAGCCCCAGCATTTT. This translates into CASSKGGARQPQHF.